This TCR beta chain was observed in a study of blood T cell repertoires in COVID-19. Study context: Both acute and convalescent COVID-19 samples were obtained from the United States, Italy and Spain. PBMCs, B-cell-depleted T cells, or T cells were the source of the cDNA or gDNA that made up the material.

This CDR3 has 11 residues. Germline CDR1 is DFQATT and CDR2 is SNEGSKA (reference sequence). Between the trimmed V and J ends, which lost 1 base and 11 bases, there was a span of 11 bases. Methods used by the authors: Nucleated cell number was recorded as an estimate derived from reference gene primer amplification. Repertoires were generated with immunoSEQ multiplex PCR, while TCRdb's copy carries only in-frame clones and drops some. V and J calls and clone size follow that table, whereas D and trimming were derived from the DNA. The data contain 95,000 to 100,000 clones, about 90% of them singletons.

The chain recombines TRBV20-1 with TRBJ1-2; D gene uncertain. Source material: peripheral blood. The TCR sequence derives from a woman in her twenties or thirties with acute or convalescent COVID-19. CDR3 in DNA: TGCAGTGCTAGAGGAGGAGGGAAGTACACCTTC. It encodes CSARGGGKYTF.